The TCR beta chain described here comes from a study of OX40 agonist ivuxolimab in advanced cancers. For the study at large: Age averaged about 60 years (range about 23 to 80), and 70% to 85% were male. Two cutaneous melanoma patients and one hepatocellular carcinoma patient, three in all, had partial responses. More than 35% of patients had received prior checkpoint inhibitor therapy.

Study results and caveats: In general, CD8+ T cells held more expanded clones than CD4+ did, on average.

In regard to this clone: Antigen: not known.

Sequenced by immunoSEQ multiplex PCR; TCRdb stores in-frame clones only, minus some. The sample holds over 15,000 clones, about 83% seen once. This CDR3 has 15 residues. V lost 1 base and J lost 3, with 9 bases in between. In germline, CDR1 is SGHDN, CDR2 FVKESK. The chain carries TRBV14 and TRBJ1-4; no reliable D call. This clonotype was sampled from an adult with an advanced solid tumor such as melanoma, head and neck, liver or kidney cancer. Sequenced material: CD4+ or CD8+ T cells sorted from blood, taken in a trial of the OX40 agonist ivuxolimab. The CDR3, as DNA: TGTGCCAGCAGCCAAGTCCAACAGTCTAATGAAAAACTGTTTTTT. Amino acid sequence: CASSQVQQSNEKLFF.